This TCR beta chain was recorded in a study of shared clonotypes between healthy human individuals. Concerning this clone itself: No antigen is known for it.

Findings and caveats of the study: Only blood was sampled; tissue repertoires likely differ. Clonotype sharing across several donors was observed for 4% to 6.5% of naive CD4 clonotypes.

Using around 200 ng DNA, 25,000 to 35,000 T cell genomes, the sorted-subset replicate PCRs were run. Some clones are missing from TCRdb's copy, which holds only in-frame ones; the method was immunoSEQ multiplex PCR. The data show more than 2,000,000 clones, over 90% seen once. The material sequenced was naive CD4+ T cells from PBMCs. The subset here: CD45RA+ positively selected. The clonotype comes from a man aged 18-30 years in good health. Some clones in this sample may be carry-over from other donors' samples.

The CDR3 region has the DNA TGTGCCAGCAGCTTACGAACAGGGGCCCTCACAGATACGCAGTATTTT. Translating it yields CASSLRTGALTDTQYF. The V and J genes are TRBV11-2 and TRBJ2-3; 7 bases map to TRBD1. J was trimmed by 2 bases and V by 2 bases; bases with no gene match: 7. The CDR3 is 16 amino acids. Germline CDR1 reads SGHAT; CDR2 reads FQNNGV. The full variable domain, rest sourced from reference TRBV11-2 and TRBJ2-3, is EAGVAQSPRYKIIEKRQSVAFWCNPISGHATLYWYQQILGQGPKLLIQFQNNGVVDDSQLPKDRFSAERLKGVDSTLKIQPAKLEDSAVYLCASSLRTGALTDTQYFGPGTRLTVL.